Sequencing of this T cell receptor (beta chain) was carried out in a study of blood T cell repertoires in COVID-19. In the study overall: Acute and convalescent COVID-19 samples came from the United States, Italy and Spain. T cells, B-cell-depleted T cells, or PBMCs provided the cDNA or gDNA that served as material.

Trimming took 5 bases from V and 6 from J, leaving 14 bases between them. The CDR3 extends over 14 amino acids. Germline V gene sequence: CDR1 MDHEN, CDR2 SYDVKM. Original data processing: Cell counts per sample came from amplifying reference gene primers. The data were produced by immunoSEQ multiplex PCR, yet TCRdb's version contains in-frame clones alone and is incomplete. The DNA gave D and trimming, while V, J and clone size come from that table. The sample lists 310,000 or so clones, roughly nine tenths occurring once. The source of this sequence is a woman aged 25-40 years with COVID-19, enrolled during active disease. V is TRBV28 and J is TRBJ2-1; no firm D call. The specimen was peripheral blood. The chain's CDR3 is CASSPQHGINEQFF. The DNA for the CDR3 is TGTGCCAGCAGTCCACAGCATGGTATCAATGAGCAGTTCTTC. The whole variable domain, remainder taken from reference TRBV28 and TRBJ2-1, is DVKVTQSSRYLVKRTGEKVFLECVQDMDHENMFWYRQDPGLGLRLIYFSYDVKMKEKGDIPEGYSVSREKKERFSLILESASTNQTSMYLCASSPQHGINEQFFGPGTRLTVL.